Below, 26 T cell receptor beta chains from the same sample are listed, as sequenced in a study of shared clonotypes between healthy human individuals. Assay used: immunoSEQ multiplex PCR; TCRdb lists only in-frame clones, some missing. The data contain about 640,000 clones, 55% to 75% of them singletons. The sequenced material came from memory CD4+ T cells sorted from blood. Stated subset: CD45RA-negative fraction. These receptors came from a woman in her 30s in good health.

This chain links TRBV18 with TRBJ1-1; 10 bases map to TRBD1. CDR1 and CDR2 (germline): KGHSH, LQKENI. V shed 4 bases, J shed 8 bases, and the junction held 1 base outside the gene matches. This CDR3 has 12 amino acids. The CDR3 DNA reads TGTGCCAGCTCACTGGGACAGGGGGAAGCTTTCTTT. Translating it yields CASSLGQGEAFF.

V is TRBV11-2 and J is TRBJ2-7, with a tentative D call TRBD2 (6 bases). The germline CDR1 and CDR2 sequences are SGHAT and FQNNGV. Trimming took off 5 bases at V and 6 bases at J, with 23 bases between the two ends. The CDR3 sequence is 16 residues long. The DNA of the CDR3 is TGTGCCAGCAGCCCCGTTCATAGCTTAGCCGGGGGCGAGCAGTACTTC. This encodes CASSPVHSLAGGEQYF.

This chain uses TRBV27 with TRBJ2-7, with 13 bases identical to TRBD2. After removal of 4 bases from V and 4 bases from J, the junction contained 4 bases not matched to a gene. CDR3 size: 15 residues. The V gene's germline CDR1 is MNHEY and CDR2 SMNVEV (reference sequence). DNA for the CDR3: TGTGCCAGCAGTTGGCAGGGACTAGCGGGGTACGAGCAGTACTTC. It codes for CASSWQGLAGYEQYF.

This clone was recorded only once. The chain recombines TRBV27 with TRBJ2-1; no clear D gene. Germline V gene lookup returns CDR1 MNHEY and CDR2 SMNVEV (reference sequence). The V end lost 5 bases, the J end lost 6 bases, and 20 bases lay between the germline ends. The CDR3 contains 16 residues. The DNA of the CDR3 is TGTGCCAGCAGTCCTGAGTTCAGCGATTACGGCAATGAGCAGTTCTTC. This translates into CASSPEFSDYGNEQFF.

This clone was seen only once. CDR3 amino acids: CASSPVVDANTEAFF. As DNA, the CDR3 is TGTGCCAGCTCACCGGTAGTGGACGCGAACACTGAAGCTTTCTTT. This chain joins TRBV18 and TRBJ1-1; D is uncertain. Trimming took 3 bases from V and 1 from J, leaving 12 bases between them. This CDR3 is built from 15 residues. Germline V gene sequence: CDR1 KGHSH, CDR2 LQKENI.

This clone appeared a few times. The chain's CDR3 is CASSLADYNEQFF. In DNA form, the CDR3 reads TGTGCCAGTTCCCTAGCGGACTACAATGAGCAGTTCTTC. The V and J genes are TRBV19 and TRBJ2-1; 7 bases fit TRBD2. The junction had 4 bases not matched to a gene; V was cut back by 8 bases and J by 3 bases. The CDR3 totals 13 residues. CDR1 and CDR2 from the germline V gene are LNHDA and SQIVND (reference sequence).

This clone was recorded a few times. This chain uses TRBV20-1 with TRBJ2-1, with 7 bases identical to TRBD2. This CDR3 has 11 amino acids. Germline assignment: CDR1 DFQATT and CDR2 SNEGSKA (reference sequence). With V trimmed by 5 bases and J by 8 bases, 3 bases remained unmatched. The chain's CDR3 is CSAERGDEQFF. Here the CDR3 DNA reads TGCAGTGCTGAGCGGGGCGATGAGCAGTTCTTC.

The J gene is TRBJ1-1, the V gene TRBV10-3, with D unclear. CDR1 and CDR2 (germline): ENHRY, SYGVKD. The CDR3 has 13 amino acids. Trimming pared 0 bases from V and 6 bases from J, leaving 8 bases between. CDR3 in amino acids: CAISESLLAEAFF. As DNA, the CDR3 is TGTGCCATCAGTGAGTCCCTACTCGCTGAAGCTTTCTTT.

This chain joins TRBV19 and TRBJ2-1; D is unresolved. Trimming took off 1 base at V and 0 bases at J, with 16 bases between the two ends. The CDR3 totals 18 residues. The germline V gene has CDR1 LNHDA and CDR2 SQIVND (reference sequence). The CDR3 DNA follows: TGTGCCAGTAGTATAGTGCGGACGACCCCAACCTCCTACAATGAGCAGTTCTTC. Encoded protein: CASSIVRTTPTSYNEQFF.

DNA of the CDR3: TGTGCCAGCAGCGTTTCAGGGGGCGCGGACCAGCCCCAGCATTTT. This gives the protein CASSVSGGADQPQHF. The V gene is TRBV7-9, the J gene TRBJ1-5; 8 bases fit TRBD1. The length of the CDR3 is 15 residues. V gave up 5 bases and J gave up 7 bases; unmatched junction bases: 10. CDR1 is SEHNR, CDR2 FQNEAQ, per germline (reference sequence).

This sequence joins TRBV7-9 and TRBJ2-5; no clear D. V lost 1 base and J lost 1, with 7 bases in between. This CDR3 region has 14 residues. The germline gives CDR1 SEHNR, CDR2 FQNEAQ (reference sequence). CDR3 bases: TGTGCCAGCAGCTTAGATCGTGGCCAAGAGACCCAGTACTTC. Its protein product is CASSLDRGQETQYF. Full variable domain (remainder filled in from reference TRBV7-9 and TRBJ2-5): DTGVSQNPRHKITKRGQNVTFRCDPISEHNRLYWYRQTLGQGPEFLTYFQNEAQLEKSRLLSDRFSAERPKGSFSTLEIQRTEQGDSAMYLCASSLDRGQETQYFGPGTRLLVL.

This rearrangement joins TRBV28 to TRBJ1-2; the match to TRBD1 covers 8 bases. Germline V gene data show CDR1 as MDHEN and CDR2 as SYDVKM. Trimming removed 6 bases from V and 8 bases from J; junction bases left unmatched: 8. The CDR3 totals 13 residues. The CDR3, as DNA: TGTGCCAGCAGCCCGGGACAGGCGGGGGGCTACACCTTC. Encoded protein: CASSPGQAGGYTF.

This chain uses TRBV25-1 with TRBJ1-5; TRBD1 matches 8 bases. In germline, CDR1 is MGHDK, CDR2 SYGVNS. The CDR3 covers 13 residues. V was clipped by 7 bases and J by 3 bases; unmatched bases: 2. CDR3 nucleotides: TGTGCCAGCACAGGGGGCAACAATCAGCCCCAGCATTTT. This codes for CASTGGNNQPQHF. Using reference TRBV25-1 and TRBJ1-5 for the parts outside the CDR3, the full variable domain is EADIYQTPRYLVIGTGKKITLECSQTMGHDKMYWYQQDPGMELHLIHYSYGVNSTEKGDLSSESTVSRIRTEHFPLTLESARPSHTSQYLCASTGGNNQPQHFGDGTRLSIL.

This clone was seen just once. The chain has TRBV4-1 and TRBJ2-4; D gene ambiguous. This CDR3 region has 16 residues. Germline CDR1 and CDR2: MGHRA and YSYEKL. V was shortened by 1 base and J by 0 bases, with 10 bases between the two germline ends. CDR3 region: CASSQGTALAKNIQYF. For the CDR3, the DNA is TGCGCCAGCAGCCAAGGGACCGCGCTAGCCAAAAACATTCAGTACTTC.

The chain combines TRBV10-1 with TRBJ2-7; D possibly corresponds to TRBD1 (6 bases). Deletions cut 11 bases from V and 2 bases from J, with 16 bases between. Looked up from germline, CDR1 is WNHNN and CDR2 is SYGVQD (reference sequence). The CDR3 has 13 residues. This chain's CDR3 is CAYTDWGPYEQYF. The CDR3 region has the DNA TGCGCCTATACGGACTGGGGGCCCTACGAGCAGTACTTC.

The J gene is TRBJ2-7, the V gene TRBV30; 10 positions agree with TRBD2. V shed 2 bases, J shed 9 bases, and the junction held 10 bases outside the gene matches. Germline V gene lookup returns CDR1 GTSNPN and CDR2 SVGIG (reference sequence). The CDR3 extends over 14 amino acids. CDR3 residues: CAWSRSGRAGGQYF. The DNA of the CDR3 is TGTGCCTGGAGTAGAAGCGGGAGGGCGGGCGGGCAGTACTTC.

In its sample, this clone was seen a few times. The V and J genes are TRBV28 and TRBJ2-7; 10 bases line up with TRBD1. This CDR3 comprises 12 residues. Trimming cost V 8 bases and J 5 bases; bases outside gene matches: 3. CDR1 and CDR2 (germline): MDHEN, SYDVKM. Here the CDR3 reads CASRGQGNEQYF. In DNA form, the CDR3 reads TGTGCCAGCCGGGGACAGGGGAACGAGCAGTACTTC.

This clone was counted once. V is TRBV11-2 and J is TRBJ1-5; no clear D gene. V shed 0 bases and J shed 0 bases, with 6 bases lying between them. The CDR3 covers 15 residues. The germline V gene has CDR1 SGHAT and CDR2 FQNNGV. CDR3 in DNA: TGTGCCAGCAGCTTAGAGGGAAATAGCAATCAGCCCCAGCATTTT. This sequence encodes CASSLEGNSNQPQHF.

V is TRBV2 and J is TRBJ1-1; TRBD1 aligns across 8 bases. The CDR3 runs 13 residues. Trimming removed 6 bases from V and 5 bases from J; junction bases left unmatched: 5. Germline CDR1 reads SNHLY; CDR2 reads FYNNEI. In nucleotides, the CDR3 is TGTGCCAGCAGCGAAACAGGGGGGACTGAAGCTTTCTTT. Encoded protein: CASSETGGTEAFF.

The CDR3 region is CATRGRALTYEQYF. The DNA of the CDR3 is TGTGCCACTCGCGGGAGGGCTTTGACCTACGAGCAGTACTTC. This rearrangement joins TRBV28 to TRBJ2-7, with 9 nucleotides matching TRBD2. V shed 10 bases, J shed 2 bases, and the junction held 9 bases outside the gene matches. CDR1 is MDHEN, CDR2 SYDVKM, per germline. The CDR3 has 14 amino acids.

This chain's CDR3 is CASSLMASGISKEETQYF. Here the CDR3 DNA reads TGTGCCAGCAGCTTAATGGCTAGCGGGATCAGCAAGGAAGAGACCCAGTACTTC. The rearrangement links TRBV7-8 to TRBJ2-5; 9 nucleotides agree with TRBD2. This CDR3 is 18 amino acids long. The J segment lost 3 bases and the V segment lost 2 bases, leaving 13 bases of the junction unmatched. Germline V gives CDR1 SGHVS, CDR2 FQNEAQ. The whole variable domain, filled in from reference TRBV7-8 and TRBJ2-5, reads GAGVSQSPRYKVAKRGQDVALRCDPISGHVSLFWYQQALGQGPEFLTYFQNEAQLDKSGLPSDRFFAERPEGSVSTLKIQRTQQEDSAVYLCASSLMASGISKEETQYFGPGTRLLVL.

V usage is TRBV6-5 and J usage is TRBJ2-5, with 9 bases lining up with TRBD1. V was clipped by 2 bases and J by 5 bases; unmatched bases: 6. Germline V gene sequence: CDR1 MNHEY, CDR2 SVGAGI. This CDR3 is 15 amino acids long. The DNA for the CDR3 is TGTGCCAGCAGTTACCCGGGACAGGGTCACGAGACCCAGTACTTC. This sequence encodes CASSYPGQGHETQYF.

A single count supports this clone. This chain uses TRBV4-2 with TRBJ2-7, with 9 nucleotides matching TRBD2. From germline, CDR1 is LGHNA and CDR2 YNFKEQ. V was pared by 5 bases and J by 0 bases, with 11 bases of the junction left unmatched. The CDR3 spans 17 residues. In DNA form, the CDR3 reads TGTGCCAGCAGCTCTCCCCTTGGTAGCGGGAGCTCCTACGAGCAGTACTTC. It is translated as CASSSPLGSGSSYEQYF.

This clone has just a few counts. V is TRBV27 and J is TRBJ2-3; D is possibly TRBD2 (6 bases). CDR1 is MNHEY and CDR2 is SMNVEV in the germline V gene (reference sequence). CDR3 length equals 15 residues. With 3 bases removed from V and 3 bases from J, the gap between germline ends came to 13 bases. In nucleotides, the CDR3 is TGTGCCAGCAGTTTCATTGTGGCGGGAACAGATACGCAGTATTTT. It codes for CASSFIVAGTDTQYF.

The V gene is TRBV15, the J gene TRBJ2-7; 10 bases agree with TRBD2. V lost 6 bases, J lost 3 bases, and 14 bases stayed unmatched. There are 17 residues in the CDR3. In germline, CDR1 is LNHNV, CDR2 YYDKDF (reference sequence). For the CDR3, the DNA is TGTGCCACCAGGACGCGGAGCGGGAGGGCGGGAATCTACGAGCAGTACTTC. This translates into CATRTRSGRAGIYEQYF.

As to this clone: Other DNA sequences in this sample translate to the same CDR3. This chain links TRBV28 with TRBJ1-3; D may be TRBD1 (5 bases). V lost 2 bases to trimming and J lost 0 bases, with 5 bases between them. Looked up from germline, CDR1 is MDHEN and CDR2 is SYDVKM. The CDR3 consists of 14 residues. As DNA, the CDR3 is TGTGCCAGCAGTTTACAGGGCTCTGGAAACACCATATATTTT. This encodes CASSLQGSGNTIYF.